This T cell receptor beta chain emerged from a study of blood T cell repertoires in COVID-19. Study-wide background: Acute and convalescent COVID-19 specimens originated in the United States, Italy and Spain. PBMCs, B-cell-depleted T cells, or T cells were the source of the cDNA or gDNA that made up the material.

The protocol was immunoSEQ multiplex PCR, while the TCRdb copy is restricted to in-frame clones and leaves out a portion. The table has more than 35,000 clones, 75% to 85% seen once; the top ten hold over 13%. CDR1 SEHNR and CDR2 FQNEAQ come from the germline V gene (reference sequence). V was clipped by 1 base and J by 1 base; unmatched bases: 4. The CDR3 consists of 16 residues. Material for sequencing was peripheral blood. This TCR derives from a woman in her 70s with acute or convalescent COVID-19. The chain links TRBV7-9 to TRBJ1-5; 7 nucleotides line up with TRBD1. CDR3 bases: TGTGCCAGCAGCTTAGTTACAGGGGTCAGCAATCAGCCCCAGCATTTT. Its translation: CASSLVTGVSNQPQHF. The full variable domain, its missing parts supplied by reference TRBV7-9 and TRBJ1-5, is DTGVSQNPRHKITKRGQNVTFRCDPISEHNRLYWYRQTLGQGPEFLTYFQNEAQLEKSRLLSDRFSAERPKGSFSTLEIQRTEQGDSAMYLCASSLVTGVSNQPQHFGDGTRLSIL.